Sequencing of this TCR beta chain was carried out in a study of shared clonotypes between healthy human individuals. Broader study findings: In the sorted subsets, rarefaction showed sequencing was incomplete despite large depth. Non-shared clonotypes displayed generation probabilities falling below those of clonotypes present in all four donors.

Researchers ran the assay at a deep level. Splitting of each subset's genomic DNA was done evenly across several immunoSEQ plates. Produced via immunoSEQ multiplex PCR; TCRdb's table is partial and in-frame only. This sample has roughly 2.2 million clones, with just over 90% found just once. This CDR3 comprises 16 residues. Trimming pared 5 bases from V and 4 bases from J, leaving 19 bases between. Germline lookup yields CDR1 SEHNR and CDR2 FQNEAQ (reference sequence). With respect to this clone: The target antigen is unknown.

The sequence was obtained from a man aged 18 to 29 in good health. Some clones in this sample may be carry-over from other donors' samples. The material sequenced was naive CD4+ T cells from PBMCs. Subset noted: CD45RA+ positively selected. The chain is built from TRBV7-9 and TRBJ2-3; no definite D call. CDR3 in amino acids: CASSPLPWIQADTQYF. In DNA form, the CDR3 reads TGTGCCAGCAGCCCCCTCCCGTGGATACAAGCAGATACGCAGTATTTT.